The sequence of this T cell receptor beta chain was determined in a study of technical replicates of blood from a handful of donors. Germline values: CDR1 SGHRS, CDR2 YFSETQ. Germline trimming cut 4 bases from V and 1 base from J; bases unmatched to any gene: 8. The CDR3 is made up of 17 amino acids. The table came from immunoSEQ multiplex PCR; TCRdb's copy has only in-frame clones and leaves some out. The sample holds 87,000 or so clones; 95% are singletons and the top ten take less than 0.35%. This chain uses TRBV5-1 with TRBJ2-1; the match to TRBD2 covers 10 bases. Source material: T cells isolated from PBMCs. This TCR was recovered from a human donor in good health. DNA of the CDR3: TGCGCCAGCAGCCTAGGACCGGGACTAGCGTCCTACAATGAGCAGTTCTTC. The encoded protein is CASSLGPGLASYNEQFF.